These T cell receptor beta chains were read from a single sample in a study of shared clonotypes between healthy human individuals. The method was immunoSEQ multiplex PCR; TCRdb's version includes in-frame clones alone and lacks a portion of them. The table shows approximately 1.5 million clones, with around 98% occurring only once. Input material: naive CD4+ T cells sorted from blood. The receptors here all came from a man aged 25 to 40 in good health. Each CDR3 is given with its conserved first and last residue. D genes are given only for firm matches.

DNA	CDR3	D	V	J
TGTGCCAGCAGCGCGGCAGCCCAACCCTATGGCTACACCTTC	CASSAAAQPYGYTF	-	TRBV9	TRBJ1-2
TGTGCCAGCAGTTTGTACGATTACGAGCAGTACTTC	CASSLYDYEQYF	-	TRBV28	TRBJ2-7
TGTGCCAGCAGGAATAGGGGGAGCACTGAAGCTTTCTTT	CASRNRGSTEAFF	-	TRBV6-1	TRBJ1-1
TGTGCCAGCAGCTTAGACAGGACCCGAACCGGCGAGCAGTACTTC	CASSLDRTRTGEQYF	-	TRBV11-2	TRBJ2-7
TGTGCCAGCTCACCGGGTCAGGGTCCGTACGAGCAGTACTTC	CASSPGQGPYEQYF	-	TRBV18	TRBJ2-7
TGTGCCATCAGCCCGGCGACGGTATCCTACGAGCAGTACTTC	CAISPATVSYEQYF	-	TRBV10-3	TRBJ2-7
TGTGCCAGCAGCTCTCGTGTGATGGCAGATACGCAGTATTTT	CASSSRVMADTQYF	-	TRBV7-9	TRBJ2-3
TGTGCCACCACTGGACTAGCGGGCTCAGATACGCAGTATTTT	CATTGLAGSDTQYF	TRBD2	TRBV15	TRBJ2-3
TGTGCCAGCAGCTTATACCAGGATCAGCCCCAGCATTTT	CASSLYQDQPQHF	-	TRBV7-2	TRBJ1-5
TGTGCCAGCAGCTCCTACCCGGACAGGGGGAAGCAGTACTTC	CASSSYPDRGKQYF	TRBD1	TRBV7-2	TRBJ2-7
TGTGCCAGTAGTAATGGCCCGAACACAGATACGCAGTATTTT	CASSNGPNTDTQYF	-	TRBV19	TRBJ2-3
TGTGCCAGAAGCCAAAGGACAGAGAACACCGGGGAGCTGTTTTTT	CARSQRTENTGELFF	-	TRBV7-5	TRBJ2-2
TGTGCCAGCAGGGGGGGATTAGCCGGTGAGCAGTTCTTC	CASRGGLAGEQFF	-	TRBV21-1	TRBJ2-1
TGTGCCAGCAGTTTATCCGGATTGGGACCGCGGGACAGCTCTGGAAACACCATATATTTT	CASSLSGLGPRDSSGNTIYF	TRBD1	TRBV27	TRBJ1-3
TGTGCCAGCAGCTTAATAGGGAACGGCTACACCTTC	CASSLIGNGYTF	-	TRBV7-8	TRBJ1-2
TGTGCCAGCAGCCTGGGGGAAAATCAGCCCCAGCATTTT	CASSLGENQPQHF	-	TRBV7-8	TRBJ1-5
TGTGCCAGCAGCCTGTCCCGGGACAGGGCGGAGGGCTACACCTTC	CASSLSRDRAEGYTF	TRBD1	TRBV7-9	TRBJ1-2
TGCGCCAGCAGGCAACAGGGGCCGCTCGATGAAGCTTTCTTT	CASRQQGPLDEAFF	TRBD1	TRBV5-1	TRBJ1-1
TGTGCCATCAGTGGTCTAGCGGGGGCCCTCCCCAATGAGCAGTTCTTC	CAISGLAGALPNEQFF	TRBD2	TRBV10-3	TRBJ2-1
TGTGCCAGCAGCTTATCCCGGGACCTATTGTACTTC	CASSLSRDLLYF	-	TRBV7-8	TRBJ2-7
TGTGCTAGTGGACGGGGGGAAGGCACCGGGGAGCTGTTTTTT	CASGRGEGTGELFF	TRBD2	TRBV12-5	TRBJ2-2
TGTGCCAGCAGTTTATCCCTAGCGGGAAGCACCGGGGAGCTGTTTTTT	CASSLSLAGSTGELFF	TRBD2	TRBV28	TRBJ2-2